This entry is about one TCR beta chain. The antigen is undetermined. These data belong to a study of cytomegalovirus exposure and HLA in healthy donors. For the study at large: HLA-typed donors contributed approximately 86 million unique TCRs, which were held in an early data release. General observations from the study: When analyzed later, a missense DCLRE1C variant was found to be linked to TCR beta V- and J-gene trimming. CMV serostatus was the only immune exposure information that was available. On later analysis, the bulk of CMV-associated TCR beta chains appeared to be HLA-restricted.

CDR3 length equals 13 residues. CDR1 is MNHEY, CDR2 SMNVEV, per germline (reference sequence). V was shortened by 6 bases and J by 2 bases, with 9 bases between the two germline ends. Both 60 Vbeta primers and 13 Jbeta primers went into the PCR. Libraries were prepared by immunoSEQ multiplex PCR; TCRdb keeps only in-frame clonotypes and omits some of them. Of roughly 100,000 clones in the sample, roughly 82% were seen once. The source material was PBMCs. The chain uses TRBV27 and TRBJ2-3; TRBD2 is a possible D gene (6 bases). This clonotype originated in a man in his fifties or sixties in good health and CMV-seronegative. The CDR3 DNA reads as TGTGCCAGCAGGGCGGGGACCACAGATACGCAGTATTTT. Residues: CASRAGTTDTQYF.